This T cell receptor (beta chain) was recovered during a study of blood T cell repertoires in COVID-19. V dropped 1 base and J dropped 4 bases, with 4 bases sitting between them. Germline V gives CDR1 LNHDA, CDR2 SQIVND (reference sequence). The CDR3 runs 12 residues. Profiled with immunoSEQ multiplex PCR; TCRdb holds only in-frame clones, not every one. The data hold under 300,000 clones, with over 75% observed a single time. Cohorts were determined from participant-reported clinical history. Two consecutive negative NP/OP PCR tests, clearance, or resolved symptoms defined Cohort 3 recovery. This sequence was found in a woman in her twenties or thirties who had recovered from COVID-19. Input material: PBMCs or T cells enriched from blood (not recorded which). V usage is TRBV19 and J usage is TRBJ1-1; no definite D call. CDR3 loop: CASSIGATEAFF. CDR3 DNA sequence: TGTGCCAGTAGTATAGGGGCCACTGAAGCTTTCTTT.